This TCR beta chain came from a study of blood T cell repertoires in COVID-19. Study-level background: From the United States, Italy and Spain came samples of acute and convalescent COVID-19. T cells, B-cell-depleted T cells, or PBMCs provided the cDNA or gDNA that served as material.

Per the original data handling: How many nucleated cells were present was estimated from reference gene primer amplification. The table came from immunoSEQ multiplex PCR; TCRdb's copy has only in-frame clones and leaves some out. V, J and clone size are those of that table, while D and trimming were read from the DNA. The sample has about 270,000 clones, 80% to 90% seen once; the top ten hold approximately 9%. Germline CDR1 GTSNPN, CDR2 SVGIG (reference sequence). The ends were cut back, 3 bases at V and 2 bases at J, with 11 bases in the middle. This CDR3 comprises 14 residues. The source of this sequence is a woman aged 45-65 years who had recovered from COVID-19. The genes are TRBV30 and TRBJ1-3; tentative D call: TRBD1 (6 bases). The specimen sequenced was peripheral blood. CDR3 nucleotides: TGTGCCTGGAGGTCGGGGGGCACTGGAAACACCATATATTTT. Its protein product is CAWRSGGTGNTIYF.